The rows below give T cell receptor beta chains drawn from one sample of a study of T cell repertoires in cytomegalovirus infection. Antigens for these TCRs are unknown. TCRdb independently ran MiXCR on the reads; one entry per CDR3 protein. This sample has a few hundred thousand distinct CDR3 sequences, with over 35% found just once. The sample in question was cultured PBMCs, obtained from culture after CMV antigen stimulation. These receptors were taken from a human donor in good health (CMV status not recorded). Some clones in this sample may be carry-over from other donors' samples. Both conserved end residues are part of each CDR3. The D gene is left open where the match is weak. Not every row has a clone size; where given, it reads once, few, many or a size class.

V gene: TRBV7-2; J gene: TRBJ2-3; D gene: -; clone size: many; CDR3 protein: CASSRRNTDTQYF; CDR3 DNA: TGTGCCAGCAGCCGCCGGAACACAGATACGCAGTATTTT
V gene: TRBV11-1; J gene: TRBJ1-1; D gene: -; clone size: -; CDR3 protein: CASSLGGDSEAFF; CDR3 DNA: TGTGCCAGCAGCTTAGGAGGTGACTCTGAAGCTTTCTTT
V gene: TRBV12-3/TRBV12-4; J gene: TRBJ1-6; D gene: -; clone size: -; CDR3 protein: CASTAGHSPLHF; CDR3 DNA: TGTGCCAGCACCGCCGGGCATTCACCCCTCCACTTT
V gene: TRBV14; J gene: TRBJ1-5; D gene: -; clone size: -; CDR3 protein: CASTPKGVRQPQHF; CDR3 DNA: TGTGCCAGCACCCCGAAGGGGGTCCGGCAGCCCCAGCATTTT
V gene: TRBV27; J gene: TRBJ2-1; D gene: -; clone size: -; CDR3 protein: CASHTLGPGDNEQFF; CDR3 DNA: TGTGCCAGCCATACCTTAGGGCCAGGGGACAATGAGCAGTTCTTC
V gene: TRBV6-2/TRBV6-3; J gene: TRBJ2-1; D gene: -; clone size: -; CDR3 protein: CASSYRAPYNEQFF; CDR3 DNA: TGTGCCAGCAGTTACCGTGCACCCTACAATGAGCAGTTCTTC
V gene: TRBV18; J gene: TRBJ1-1; D gene: -; clone size: few; CDR3 protein: CASSPESGHTEAFF; CDR3 DNA: TGTGCCAGCTCACCCGAGAGTGGACACACTGAAGCTTTCTTT
V gene: TRBV11-2; J gene: TRBJ2-2; D gene: TRBD2; clone size: -; CDR3 protein: CASSLPILAGDGTGELFF; CDR3 DNA: TGTGCCAGCAGCTTACCCATACTAGCGGGGGATGGCACCGGGGAGCTGTTTTTT
V gene: TRBV9; J gene: TRBJ1-4; D gene: -; clone size: -; CDR3 protein: CASSVGVGEDGKLFF; CDR3 DNA: TGTGCCAGCAGCGTAGGGGTTGGGGAAGATGGAAAACTGTTTTTT
V gene: TRBV28; J gene: TRBJ1-1; D gene: -; clone size: few; CDR3 protein: CASRLQGEGVAFF; CDR3 DNA: TGTGCCAGCAGACTACAAGGCGAGGGGGTAGCTTTCTTT
V gene: TRBV4-2; J gene: TRBJ2-1; D gene: -; clone size: -; CDR3 protein: CASSQVGDKYLNEQFF; CDR3 DNA: TGTGCCAGCAGCCAAGTAGGGGATAAATACCTCAATGAGCAGTTCTTC
V gene: TRBV7-8; J gene: TRBJ2-3; D gene: -; clone size: -; CDR3 protein: CASSLALPNTDTQYF; CDR3 DNA: TGTGCCAGCAGCTTAGCCCTCCCTAACACAGATACGCAGTATTTT